The T cell receptor beta chain described here comes from a study of regulatory T cells in long-lasting Graves disease. On this clonotype itself: One end of the junction varies from germline; a read error may be responsible.

Through Arm-PCR of CDR3 regions and iRepertoire HTBI primers, TCR beta libraries were built. MiXCR was run by TCRdb on the multiplex PCR reads, yielding one entry per CDR3 protein. This sample has around 500,000 distinct CDR3 sequences; roughly 16% occur once, and the top ten carry roughly 25%. Time point of the sample: newly diagnosed GD, antithyroid drugs for less than 3 months. From PBMCs, RNA was extracted and then used to make the TCR library. These data are also associated with another study on T cells in Graves' hyperthyroidism and ophthalmopathy.

The sequence derives from a woman aged 35 to 59 with Graves disease. The sample in question was peripheral blood mononuclear cells (PBMCs), obtained at new diagnosis, from a patient treated with antithyroid drugs.

CDR3 amino acids: CASSLTLTGDSPLHF. The CDR3 DNA sequence: TGTGCCAGCAGCTTGACCCTGACAGGGGATTCGCCCCTCCACTTT. The J gene is TRBJ1-6, the V gene TRBV5-5; 8 bases align to TRBD1. The CDR3 has 15 amino acids. CDR1 and CDR2 (germline): SGHKS, YYEKEE (reference sequence).